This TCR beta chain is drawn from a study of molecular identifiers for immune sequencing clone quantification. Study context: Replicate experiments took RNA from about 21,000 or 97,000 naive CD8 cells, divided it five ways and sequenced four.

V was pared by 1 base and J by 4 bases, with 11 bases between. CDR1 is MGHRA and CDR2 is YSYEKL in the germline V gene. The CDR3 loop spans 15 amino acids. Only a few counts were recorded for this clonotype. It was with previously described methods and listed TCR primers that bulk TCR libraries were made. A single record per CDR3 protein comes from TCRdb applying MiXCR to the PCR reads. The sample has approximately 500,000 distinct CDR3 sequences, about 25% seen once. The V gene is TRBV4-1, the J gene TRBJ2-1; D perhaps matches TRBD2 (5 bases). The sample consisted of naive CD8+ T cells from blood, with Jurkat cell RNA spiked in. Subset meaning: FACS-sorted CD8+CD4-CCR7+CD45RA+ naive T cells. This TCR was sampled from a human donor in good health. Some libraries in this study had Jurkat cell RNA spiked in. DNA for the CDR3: TGCGCCAGCAGCCAAGGTGGAGGTAGTTACAATGAGCAGTTCTTC. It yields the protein CASSQGGGSYNEQFF.